The 23 T cell receptor beta chains in this list originate from one sample, sequenced in a study of monozygotic twins with inflammatory bowel disease. TCRdb re-called the 5' RACE reads; one entry per CDR3 protein, DNA not given. In total, the table holds about 300,000 distinct CDR3 sequences. Input material: blood. These TCRs come from a human donor with ulcerative colitis or Crohn's disease, or a healthy co-twin of an affected twin (not recorded which).

The chain links TRBV28 to TRBJ2-5; TCRdb lists TRBD1, though no DNA is available to test this call. CDR1 is MDHEN, CDR2 SYDVKM, per germline. The CDR3 is 15 amino acids. The CDR3 region is CASSLEDTRSETQYF.

The chain carries TRBV5-1 and TRBJ2-7; the D call from TCRdb, TRBD1, cannot be confirmed without DNA. Germline CDR1 reads SGHRS; CDR2 reads YFSETQ. CDR3 length: 14 residues. CDR3 region: CASSYDPLGNEQYF.

The chain joins TRBV3-1 to TRBJ1-2; the D gene TCRdb calls, TRBD1, cannot be checked with no DNA. The germline gives CDR1 LGHDT, CDR2 YNNKEL (reference sequence). This CDR3 is built from 14 residues. Here the CDR3 reads CASSPTGVSYGYTF.

This chain connects TRBV6-2 or TRBV6-3 to TRBJ1-4; no DNA is available, so the TRBD1 call from TCRdb remains unchecked. The CDR3 has 15 residues. CDR1 and CDR2 from the germline V gene are MNHEY and SVGEGT. The CDR3 reads CASSPGTGGTEKLFF.

V and J are TRBV24-1 and TRBJ2-2; the D gene TCRdb calls, TRBD1, cannot be checked with no DNA. The CDR3 is 14 residues long. The germline V gene has CDR1 KGHDR and CDR2 SFDVKD. This chain's CDR3 is CATQGQVNTGELFF.

V and J are TRBV5-1 and TRBJ1-1; TCRdb lists TRBD1, though no DNA is available to test this call. Germline CDR1 and CDR2: SGHRS and YFSETQ. The CDR3 is 13 residues long. This CDR3 reads CASSLLDRGVAFF. Variable domain in full (rest from reference TRBV5-1 and TRBJ1-1): KAGVTQTPRYLIKTRGQQVTLSCSPISGHRSVSWYQQTPGQGLQFLFEYFSETQRNKGNFPGRFSGRQFSNSRSEMNVSTLELGDSALYLCASSLLDRGVAFFGQGTRLTVV.

The rearrangement uses TRBV18 and TRBJ1-1; TCRdb names TRBD1, which stays unverified in the absence of DNA. This CDR3 spans 15 amino acids. Germline loops: CDR1 KGHSH, CDR2 LQKENI. The CDR3 is CASSPGRHQNTEAFF.

The chain uses TRBV14 and TRBJ1-6; TCRdb reports TRBD1, a call that lacks DNA to check it against. The CDR3 covers 15 residues. Germline V gives CDR1 SGHDN, CDR2 FVKESK. The CDR3 sequence is CASSLQGMRNSPLHF.

CDR3 amino acids: CASSPAAGRHSYNSPLHF. The V and J genes are TRBV18 and TRBJ1-6; TCRdb gives TRBD1 as the D gene, but with no DNA this cannot be confirmed. This CDR3 is built from 18 residues. Looked up from germline, CDR1 is KGHSH and CDR2 is LQKENI.

This chain joins TRBV28 and TRBJ2-5; without DNA, the TCRdb call of TRBD1 cannot be checked. The CDR3 is 12 residues long. The germline gives CDR1 MDHEN, CDR2 SYDVKM. The CDR3 protein is CASQQGVETQYF.

The chain is built from TRBV12-3 or TRBV12-4 and TRBJ2-7. The CDR3 sequence is 14 residues long. The CDR3 spells CASSPDSKSFSQYF.

The chain carries TRBV21-1 and TRBJ2-7; TCRdb returns TRBD1, unconfirmable since there is no DNA. TRBV21-1 is a pseudogene. The CDR3 is 14 amino acids. This CDR3 is CASSKATGRDEQYF.

This rearrangement joins TRBV18 to TRBJ2-1; with no DNA, the TCRdb D assignment of TRBD2 cannot be verified. The CDR3 consists of 14 residues. Germline assignment: CDR1 KGHSH and CDR2 LQKENI. The CDR3 reads CASSPITSGNEQFF.

This rearrangement joins TRBV20-1 to TRBJ1-6; the D call from TCRdb, TRBD1, cannot be confirmed without DNA. The CDR3 consists of 16 residues. Germline V gene sequence: CDR1 DFQATT, CDR2 SNEGSKA (reference sequence). CDR3 sequence reads: CSAKTGGVSYNSPLHF.

The rearrangement joins TRBV12-3 or TRBV12-4 to TRBJ1-5; TCRdb outputs TRBD1, but without DNA this stays unchecked. The CDR3 has 15 residues. This CDR3 reads CASSLGQGALQPQHF.

The chain is built from TRBV3-1 and TRBJ2-3; TCRdb's D gene call, TRBD2, goes unchecked for lack of DNA. The CDR3 runs to 15 residues. Germline CDR1 LGHDT, CDR2 YNNKEL (reference sequence). The CDR3 loop reads CASSLTSSSTDTQYF.

The V gene is TRBV12-3 or TRBV12-4, the J gene TRBJ2-3; TCRdb's D call, TRBD2, is unchecked because there is no DNA. The CDR3 has 19 residues. CDR3 in amino acids: CASSLALWASGGAGDTQYF.

The chain is built from TRBV7-2 and TRBJ2-3; without DNA, the TCRdb call of TRBD1 cannot be checked. The CDR3 is 13 residues long. CDR1 SGHTA and CDR2 FQGNSA come from the germline V gene. The CDR3 loop reads CASSLVGAATQYF.

This chain connects TRBV6-5 to TRBJ2-1; TCRdb outputs TRBD1, but without DNA this stays unchecked. CDR1 is MNHEY and CDR2 is SVGAGI in the germline V gene. This CDR3 contains 15 residues. The CDR3 sequence: CASSSSGTAFNEQFF.

This rearrangement joins TRBV20-1 to TRBJ1-6; TCRdb lists TRBD1, though no DNA is available to test this call. The CDR3 contains 14 residues. Germline V gives CDR1 DFQATT, CDR2 SNEGSKA (reference sequence). CDR3 sequence: CSARPGTDYSPLHF.

This chain links TRBV3-1 with TRBJ2-3; the TCRdb call, TRBD2, lacks DNA for checking. Per germline, CDR1 LGHDT and CDR2 YNNKEL (reference sequence). This CDR3 is 15 amino acids long. The CDR3 region is CASTDRGGSTDTQYF.

V and J are TRBV5-4 and TRBJ1-5. In germline, CDR1 is SGHNT, CDR2 YYREEE (reference sequence). The CDR3 consists of 13 residues. The CDR3 sequence: CASSLDEGQPQHF.

The rearrangement joins TRBV9 to TRBJ2-7. The CDR3 length is 14 residues. The germline CDR1 and CDR2 sequences are SGDLS and YYNGEE. This CDR3 is CASSETPGSYEQYF.